The next 19 T cell receptor beta chains were all read from a single sample in a study of Graves' ophthalmopathy and Graves' hyperthyroidism. Amplified TCR beta CDR3 regions were obtained using RNA transcripts as template. HTBI primers served in a first-round RT-PCR, which a second-round multiplex PCR followed. TCRdb called the multiplex PCR reads again in MiXCR, with one record for every CDR3 protein. The data contain 680,000 or so distinct CDR3 sequences, 20% to 25% of them singletons. Sequencing input: peripheral blood. The receptors come from a woman under 30 with stable Graves' hyperthyroidism. Some clones in this sample may be carry-over from other donors' samples.

This clonotype was seen many times. V and J are TRBV2 and TRBJ2-7, with a tentative D call TRBD2 (6 bases). The germline CDR1 and CDR2 sequences are SNHLY and FYNNEI. V shed 6 bases and J shed 0 bases, with 15 bases lying between them. CDR3 size: 15 residues. Here the CDR3 DNA reads TGTGCCAGCAGGGGGGGTGACAATACCTCCTACGAGCAGTACTTC. This translates into CASRGGDNTSYEQYF.

The chain has TRBV7-9 and TRBJ2-7; D uncertain. The CDR3 contains 10 residues. Between the trimmed V and J ends, which lost 7 bases and 5 bases, there was a span of 6 bases. Germline loops: CDR1 SEHNR, CDR2 FQNEAQ (reference sequence). CDR3 bases: TGTGCCAGCAATCCTCACGAGCAGTACTTC. This sequence encodes CASNPHEQYF.

This clonotype was found many times. The V call is TRBV13, the J call TRBJ1-1; no definite D call. The germline V gene has CDR1 PRHDT and CDR2 FYEKMQ (reference sequence). The CDR3 has 15 amino acids. V was pared by 1 base and J by 0 bases, with 9 bases between. The chain's CDR3 is CASSLAAVMNTEAFF. DNA for the CDR3: TGTGCCAGCAGCTTAGCAGCCGTAATGAACACTGAAGCTTTCTTT.

A word on this clonotype: With a much larger clone just one base away, this may be a read error. The J gene is TRBJ2-2, the V gene TRBV5-1, with D tentatively TRBD2 (6 bases). Germline CDR1 reads SGHRS; CDR2 reads YFSETQ. The CDR3 loop spans 14 amino acids. CDR3 region: CASTEEGATRELSF. The CDR3 DNA reads as TGCGCCAGCACCGAGGAAGGGGCGACACGGGAGCTGTCTTTT.

The chain uses TRBV13 and TRBJ2-7; 9 bases line up with TRBD2. The J segment lost 0 bases and the V segment lost 5 bases, leaving 5 bases of the junction unmatched. CDR3 length equals 15 residues. Germline CDR1 PRHDT, CDR2 FYEKMQ (reference sequence). CDR3 protein: CASSPISGGSYEQYF. CDR3 DNA: TGTGCCAGCAGCCCTATTAGCGGGGGCTCCTACGAGCAGTACTTC.

This clonotype was seen many times. The gene calls are TRBV11-1 and TRBJ2-7, with 10 bases fitting TRBD1. The CDR3 is made up of 16 amino acids. In germline, CDR1 is SGHAT, CDR2 FQDESV (reference sequence). V lost 3 bases and J lost 5; bases outside the gene matches: 10. DNA for the CDR3: TGTGCCAGCAGCTTGGCTTACCGGGACAGGGGCGACGAGCAGTACTTC. This encodes CASSLAYRDRGDEQYF.

The rearrangement links TRBV7-9 to TRBJ1-6; TRBD1 matches 7 bases. The CDR3 consists of 15 residues. Germline V CDR1 and CDR2: SEHNR, FQNEAQ (reference sequence). The V segment lost 2 bases and the J segment 7 bases; nucleotides outside the gene matches: 5. CDR3 protein: CASSLKGQINSPLHF. CDR3 sequence (DNA): TGTGCCAGCAGCTTAAAGGGACAGATAAATTCACCCCTCCACTTT.

Ten or more counts support this clonotype. The chain uses TRBV20-1 and TRBJ2-7, with D perhaps TRBD1 (6 bases). Trimming took off 7 bases at V and 0 bases at J, with 10 bases between the two ends. This CDR3 is 12 amino acids long. Germline assignment: CDR1 DFQATT and CDR2 SNEGSKA (reference sequence). In DNA form, the CDR3 reads TGCAGTGGGACAGCTAACTCCTACGAGCAGTACTTC. This codes for CSGTANSYEQYF.

This clonotype was counted only a few times. The chain couples TRBV4-1 to TRBJ2-5, with 11 bases lining up with TRBD2. V was pared by 1 base and J by 1 base, with 2 bases of the junction left unmatched. The CDR3 is 16 amino acids. Looked up from germline, CDR1 is MGHRA and CDR2 is YSYEKL. CDR3 loop: CASSQVGLAVQETQYF. CDR3 in DNA: TGCGCCAGCAGCCAAGTGGGACTAGCGGTCCAAGAGACCCAGTACTTC.

This clonotype has ten or more counts. V is TRBV12-3 or TRBV12-4 and J is TRBJ1-6; tentative D call: TRBD1 (6 bases). The CDR3 consists of 13 residues. Trimming stripped 8 bases from V and 7 bases from J, with 12 bases between. In DNA form, the CDR3 reads TGTGCCAGCGGTGGACAGTTGAATTCACCCCTCCACTTT. Amino acid sequence: CASGGQLNSPLHF.

This clonotype showed up just once. The chain uses TRBV20-1 and TRBJ1-2; 11 bases are a match to TRBD1. The length of the CDR3 is 16 residues. Per the germline V gene, CDR1 is DFQATT and CDR2 is SNEGSKA (reference sequence). V was clipped by 5 bases and J by 3 bases; unmatched bases: 11. DNA for the CDR3: TGCAGTGCTCCCGGACAGGGGGCGAATAAGGACTATGGCTACACCTTC. Translating it yields CSAPGQGANKDYGYTF.

The sample holds many counts of this clonotype. The chain couples TRBV27 to TRBJ2-5; 13 bases align to TRBD2. The J segment lost 0 bases and the V segment lost 8 bases, leaving 3 bases of the junction unmatched. Germline-derived CDR1 and CDR2 are MNHEY and SMNVEV (reference sequence). The CDR3 has 15 residues. The CDR3 loop reads CASRGLAGNQETQYF. The DNA of the CDR3 is TGTGCCAGCCGGGGACTAGCGGGAAACCAAGAGACCCAGTACTTC.

This clonotype was counted ten times or more. The chain has TRBV6-5 and TRBJ2-7, with 10 bases matching TRBD2. Germline CDR1 reads MNHEY; CDR2 reads SVGAGI. CDR3 size: 15 residues. V trimming: 0 bases; J trimming: 6 bases; junction bases outside the gene matches: 5. CDR3 sequence: CASSYSTSGSFEQYF. CDR3 nucleotide sequence: TGTGCCAGCAGTTACTCGACTAGCGGGTCGTTCGAGCAGTACTTC.

This clonotype was recorded many times. The chain employs TRBV5-1 and TRBJ1-6; 7 bases line up with TRBD1. CDR1 is SGHRS and CDR2 is YFSETQ in the germline V gene. This CDR3 has 16 residues. With 3 bases clipped from V and 1 base from J, the junction kept 4 bases outside the gene matches. Here the CDR3 reads CASSSTGMSYNSPLHF. The CDR3 DNA reads as TGCGCCAGCAGCTCGACAGGGATGTCCTATAATTCACCCCTCCACTTT.

Ten or more counts support this clonotype. The chain employs TRBV20-1 and TRBJ2-5; TRBD2 might be the D (5 bases). This CDR3 is 14 amino acids long. Trimming took off 3 bases at V and 5 bases at J, with 16 bases between the two ends. Germline V gene sequence: CDR1 DFQATT, CDR2 SNEGSKA (reference sequence). The CDR3 sequence: CSASTDYGAETQYF. The CDR3 DNA reads TGCAGTGCTAGTACTGACTATGGCGCTGAGACCCAGTACTTC.

This clonotype was found once. This chain connects TRBV6-5 to TRBJ2-5, with D maybe TRBD2 (6 bases). The CDR3 totals 15 residues. V lost 6 bases and J lost 2, with 16 bases in between. Germline V gives CDR1 MNHEY, CDR2 SVGAGI. The CDR3 region is CASSLVSGWQETQYF. The CDR3, as DNA: TGTGCCAGCAGCTTAGTCAGCGGGTGGCAAGAGACCCAGTACTTC.

This clonotype has a count of ten or more. The rearrangement links TRBV7-2 to TRBJ1-5, with 7 bases identical to TRBD1. Germline lookup yields CDR1 SGHTA and CDR2 FQGNSA. The J segment lost 5 bases and the V segment lost 4 bases, leaving 5 bases of the junction unmatched. The CDR3 is 14 amino acids. CDR3 nucleotides: TGTGCCAGCAGCTCATACAGGGGAGATCAGCCCCAGCATTTT. As protein: CASSSYRGDQPQHF.

In the case of this clonotype: It is likely a read error, because the conserved phenylalanine at the end of the CDR3 is missing. The rearrangement joins TRBV9 to TRBJ1-2, with no clear D. The V gene lost 4 bases and the J gene lost 8 bases, with 15 bases spanning the gap. The CDR3 totals 13 residues. CDR1 is SGDLS and CDR2 is YYNGEE in the germline V gene. The CDR3 DNA is TGTGCCAGCAGCTCGTGGACCGACCGGGGCTACACCGTC. It translates to CASSSWTDRGYTV.

This clonotype was counted between two and nine times. The V call is TRBV11-2, the J call TRBJ1-1; 7 bases agree with TRBD1. V gave up 5 bases and J gave up 0 bases; unmatched junction bases: 9. Germline CDR1 SGHAT, CDR2 FQNNGV. CDR3 length equals 16 residues. The CDR3 nucleotides read TGTGCCAGCAGCCCTCAGACAGGGATCATGAACACTGAAGCTTTCTTT. This encodes CASSPQTGIMNTEAFF.